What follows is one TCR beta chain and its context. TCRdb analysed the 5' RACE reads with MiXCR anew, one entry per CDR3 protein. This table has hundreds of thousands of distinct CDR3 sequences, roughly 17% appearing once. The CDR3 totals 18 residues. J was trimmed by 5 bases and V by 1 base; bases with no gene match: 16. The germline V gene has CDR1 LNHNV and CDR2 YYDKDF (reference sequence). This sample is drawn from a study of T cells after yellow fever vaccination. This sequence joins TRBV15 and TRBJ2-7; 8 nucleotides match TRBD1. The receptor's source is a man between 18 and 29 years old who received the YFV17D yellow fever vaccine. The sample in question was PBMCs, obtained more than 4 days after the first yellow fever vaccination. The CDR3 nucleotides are TGTGCCACCAGCAGAGTTGGGGGAAGCGGCAGGGGACAGGACGAGCAGTACTTC. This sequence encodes CATSRVGGSGRGQDEQYF. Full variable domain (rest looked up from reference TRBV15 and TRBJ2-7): DAMVIQNPRYQVTQFGKPVTLSCSQTLNHNVMYWYQQKSSQAPKLLFHYYDKDFNNEADTPDNFQSRRPNTSFCFLDIRSPGLGDTAMYLCATSRVGGSGRGQDEQYFGPGTRLTVT.